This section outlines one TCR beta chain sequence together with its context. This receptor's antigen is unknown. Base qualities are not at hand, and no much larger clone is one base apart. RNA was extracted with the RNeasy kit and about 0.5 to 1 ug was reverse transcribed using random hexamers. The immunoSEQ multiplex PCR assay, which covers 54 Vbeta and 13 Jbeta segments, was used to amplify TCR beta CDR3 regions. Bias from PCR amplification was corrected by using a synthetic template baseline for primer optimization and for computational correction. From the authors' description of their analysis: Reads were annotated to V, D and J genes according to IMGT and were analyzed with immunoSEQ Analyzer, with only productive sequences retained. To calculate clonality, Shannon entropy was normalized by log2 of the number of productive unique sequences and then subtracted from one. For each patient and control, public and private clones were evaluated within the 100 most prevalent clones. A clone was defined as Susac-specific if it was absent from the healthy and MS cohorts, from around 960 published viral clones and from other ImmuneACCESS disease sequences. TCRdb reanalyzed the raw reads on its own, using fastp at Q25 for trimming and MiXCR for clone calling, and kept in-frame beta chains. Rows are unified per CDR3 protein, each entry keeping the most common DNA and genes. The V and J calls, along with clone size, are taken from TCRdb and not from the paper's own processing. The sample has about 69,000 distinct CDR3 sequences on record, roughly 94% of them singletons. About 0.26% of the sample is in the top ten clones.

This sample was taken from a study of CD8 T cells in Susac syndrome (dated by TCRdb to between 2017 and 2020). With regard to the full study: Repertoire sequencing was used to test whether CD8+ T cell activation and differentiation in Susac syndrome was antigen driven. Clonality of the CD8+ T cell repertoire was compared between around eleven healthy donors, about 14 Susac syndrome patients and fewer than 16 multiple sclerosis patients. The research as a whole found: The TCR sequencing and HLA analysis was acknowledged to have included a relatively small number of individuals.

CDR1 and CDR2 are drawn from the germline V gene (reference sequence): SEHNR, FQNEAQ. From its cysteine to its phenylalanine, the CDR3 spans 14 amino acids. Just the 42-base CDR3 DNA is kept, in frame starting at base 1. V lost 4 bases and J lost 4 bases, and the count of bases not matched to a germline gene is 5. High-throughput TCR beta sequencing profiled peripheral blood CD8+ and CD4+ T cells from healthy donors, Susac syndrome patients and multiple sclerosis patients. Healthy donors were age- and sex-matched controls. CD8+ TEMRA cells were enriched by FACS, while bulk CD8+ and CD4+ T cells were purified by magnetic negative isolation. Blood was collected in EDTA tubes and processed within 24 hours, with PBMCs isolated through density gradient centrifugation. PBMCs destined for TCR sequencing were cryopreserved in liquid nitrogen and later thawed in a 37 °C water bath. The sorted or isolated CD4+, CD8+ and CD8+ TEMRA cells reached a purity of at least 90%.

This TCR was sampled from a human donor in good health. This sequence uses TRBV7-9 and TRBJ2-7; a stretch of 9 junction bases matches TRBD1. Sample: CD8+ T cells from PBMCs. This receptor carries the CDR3 CASSWTGQGYEQYF. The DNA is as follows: TGTGCCAGCAGCTGGACGGGACAGGGTTACGAGCAGTACTTC.